The following is a T cell receptor (beta chain) sequence with its context. The data derive from a study of blood T cell repertoires in COVID-19. The CDR3 has 16 amino acids. The germline V gene encodes CDR1 SGHVS and CDR2 FQNEAQ. With V trimmed by 4 bases and J by 4 bases, 6 bases remained unmatched. In the original processing: It was from reference gene primer amplification that nucleated cell counts were estimated. Profiled with immunoSEQ multiplex PCR; TCRdb holds only in-frame clones, not every one. V, J and clone size were drawn from that table, and D and trimming were deduced from the DNA. Among over 55,000 clones, 82% were seen once, and the ten largest hold approximately 13%.

The sample consisted of peripheral blood. This clonotype was sampled from a woman older than 75 with acute or convalescent COVID-19. This chain uses TRBV7-8 with TRBJ1-5, with 11 bases that match TRBD1. The CDR3 reads CASSSAGTGGNQPQHF. CDR3 bases: TGTGCCAGCAGCTCCGCCGGGACAGGGGGGAATCAGCCCCAGCATTTT.